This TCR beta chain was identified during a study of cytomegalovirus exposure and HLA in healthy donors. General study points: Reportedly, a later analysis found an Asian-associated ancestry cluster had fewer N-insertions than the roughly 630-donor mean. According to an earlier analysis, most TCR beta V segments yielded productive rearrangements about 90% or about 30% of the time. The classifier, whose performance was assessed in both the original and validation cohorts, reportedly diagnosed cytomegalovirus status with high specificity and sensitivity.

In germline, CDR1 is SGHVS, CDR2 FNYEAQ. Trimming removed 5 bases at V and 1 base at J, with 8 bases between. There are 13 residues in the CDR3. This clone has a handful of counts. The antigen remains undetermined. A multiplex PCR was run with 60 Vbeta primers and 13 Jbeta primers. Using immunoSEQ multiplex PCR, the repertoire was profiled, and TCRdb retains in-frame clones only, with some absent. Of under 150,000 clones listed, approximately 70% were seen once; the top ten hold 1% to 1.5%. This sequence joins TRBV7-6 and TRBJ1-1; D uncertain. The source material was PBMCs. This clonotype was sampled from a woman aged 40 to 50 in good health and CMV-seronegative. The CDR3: CASSPAGNTEAFF. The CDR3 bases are TGTGCCAGCAGCCCCGCAGGGAACACTGAAGCTTTCTTT.